This passage covers 3 T cell receptor beta chains from one sample sequenced in a study of blood T cell repertoires in COVID-19. Only in-frame clones appear in the TCRdb table, and some are missing; sequencing was by immunoSEQ multiplex PCR. The sample gives roughly 100,000 clones, roughly 87% of which show up once; roughly 4.2% is in the top ten. Sequenced: peripheral blood. Receptor source: a man aged 50-59 years with acute or convalescent COVID-19.

The chain recombines TRBV7-3 with TRBJ2-3, with no clear D. The CDR3 has 13 amino acids. Trimming stripped 0 bases from V and 9 bases from J, with 10 bases between. Per germline, CDR1 SGHTA and CDR2 FQGTGA. In nucleotides, the CDR3 is TGTGCCAGCAGCTTAACTGAGGATACCACGCAGTATTTT. The encoded protein is CASSLTEDTTQYF.

This chain uses TRBV2 with TRBJ1-6; the D is unclear. This CDR3 has 14 amino acids. Germline lookup yields CDR1 SNHLY and CDR2 FYNNEI. V shed 5 bases and J shed 9 bases, with 14 bases lying between them. DNA for the CDR3: TGTGCCAGCAGTCAAGACCCGTCCGGTTCACCCCTCCACTTT. Translated: CASSQDPSGSPLHF. The full variable domain, in which reference TRBV2 and TRBJ1-6 provide the parts outside the CDR3, is EPEVTQTPSHQVTQMGQEVILRCVPISNHLYFYWYRQILGQKVEFLVSFYNNEISEKSEIFDDQFSVERPDGSNFTLKIRSTKLEDSAMYFCASSQDPSGSPLHFGNGTRLTVT.

The genes are TRBV11-2 and TRBJ2-1; 16 bases are shared with TRBD2. CDR3 length: 17 amino acids. V lost 5 bases to trimming and J lost 5 bases; unmatched junction nucleotides: 6. CDR1 SGHAT and CDR2 FQNNGV come from the germline V gene. CDR3 in DNA: TGTGCCAGCAGCATGGGACTAGCGGGAGGGGCCGACAATGAGCAGTTCTTC. Amino acid sequence: CASSMGLAGGADNEQFF.